Each of the 4 T cell receptor beta chains below was sequenced from the same sample in a study of T cells in Graves' hyperthyroidism and ophthalmopathy. RNA transcripts were the template for amplifying TCR beta CDR3 regions. Initially, a first-round RT-PCR of the TCR CDR3 employed the HTBI primer set. In TCRdb, the multiplex PCR reads were re-called with MiXCR into one record per CDR3 protein. The sample shows a few hundred thousand distinct CDR3 sequences, 15% to 20% of them seen only once. The sample taken for sequencing was blood. Receptor source: a woman aged 30 to 39 with Graves' ophthalmopathy.

This chain links TRBV13 with TRBJ2-1, with D maybe TRBD1 (6 bases). Germline-derived CDR1 and CDR2 are PRHDT and FYEKMQ (reference sequence). The V end was cut by 4 bases, the J end by 5 bases, with 15 bases between. The CDR3 has 15 residues. The chain's CDR3 is CASSSTTGIHNEQFF. CDR3 DNA: TGTGCCAGCAGCTCTACCACAGGGATCCACAATGAGCAGTTCTTC.

This clonotype was seen at least ten times. This sequence joins TRBV29-1 and TRBJ1-2, with TRBD1 identical over 11 bases. Germline V gene lookup returns CDR1 SQVTM and CDR2 ANQGSEA. V shed 6 bases and J 5 bases; nucleotides not matched to a gene: 5. CDR3 length equals 13 residues. The CDR3 nucleotides read TGCAGCGTCCGGGACAGGGGGTGGTATGGCTACACCTTC. Amino acids: CSVRDRGWYGYTF.

This clonotype appeared many times. The rearrangement joins TRBV7-9 to TRBJ2-7; TRBD1 might be the D (6 bases). CDR3 length equals 14 residues. Germline-derived CDR1 and CDR2 are SEHNR and FQNEAQ (reference sequence). V lost 3 bases to trimming and J lost 3 bases, with 12 bases between them. Here the CDR3 reads CASSFTGTSYEQYF. CDR3 bases: TGTGCCAGCAGCTTCACCGGGACAAGCTACGAGCAGTACTTC.

This clonotype was detected ten times or more. The chain carries TRBV28 and TRBJ2-7; TRBD1 agrees at 7 bases. Germline assignment: CDR1 MDHEN and CDR2 SYDVKM. The CDR3 covers 14 residues. V dropped 4 bases and J dropped 3; count of bases not matched to a gene: 6. The CDR3 loop reads CASSSYRGDYEQYF. In DNA form, the CDR3 reads TGTGCCAGCAGTTCATACAGGGGAGACTACGAGCAGTACTTC.